The rows below give T cell receptor beta chains drawn from one sample of a study of T cell repertoires in cytomegalovirus infection. TCRdb used MiXCR to reprocess the reads, holding one entry per CDR3 protein. The repertoire holds around 450,000 distinct CDR3 sequences, with about a third as singletons. Sequenced: PBMCs. The receptor set was obtained from a human donor in good health (CMV status not recorded). Some clones in this sample may be carry-over from other donors' samples. CDR3s include the opening cysteine and the closing phenylalanine or tryptophan. The order of the fields is clone size, V gene, J gene, D gene, CDR3 protein, CDR3 DNA. D genes are given only for firm matches. The size of a clone is reported for some rows only, either as once, few or many, or as a class for expanded clones.

many,TRBV7-2,TRBJ2-1,TRBD1,CASSLQPGQGMNEQFF,TGTGCCAGCAGTTTACAACCGGGACAGGGAATGAATGAGCAGTTCTTC
few,TRBV28,TRBJ1-1,.,CASPPTGSPQGASPEAFF,TGTGCCAGCCCCCCCACGGGGTCGCCCCAAGGAGCGTCCCCTGAAGCTTTCTTT
few,TRBV4-3,TRBJ1-5,.,CASSQEVAGSNQPQHF,TGCGCCAGCAGCCAAGAGGTGGCGGGGAGCAATCAGCCCCAGCATTTT
.,TRBV4-1,TRBJ2-1,.,CASSQVLYPPGSSYNEQFF,TGCGCCAGCAGCCAAGTTTTATATCCACCAGGGAGCTCCTACAATGAGCAGTTCTTC
.,TRBV12-3/TRBV12-4,TRBJ2-3,.,CASSDSRGTDTQYF,TGTGCCAGTTCAGATAGTCGTGGCACAGATACGCAGTATTTT
many,TRBV7-2,TRBJ2-7,TRBD2,CASSLRGEGYEQYF,TGTGCCAGCAGCTTAAGAGGGGAGGGCTACGAGCAGTACTTC
once,TRBV7-6,TRBJ2-1,TRBD2,CASSPRLTSGLDEQFF,TGTGCCAGCAGCCCGCGGCTGACTAGCGGGTTAGATGAGCAGTTCTTC
few,TRBV12-3/TRBV12-4,TRBJ2-1,.,CASVGNTVRAHNEQFF,TGTGCCAGCGTGGGTAACACCGTACGCGCCCACAATGAGCAGTTCTTC
few,TRBV24-1,TRBJ2-3,.,CATSDLRFTDTQYF,TGTGCCACCAGTGATTTGCGATTCACAGATACGCAGTATTTT
.,TRBV6-6,TRBJ2-5,.,CASKEGGRETQYF,TGTGCCAGCAAGGAAGGGGGACGAGAGACCCAGTACTTC
.,TRBV7-8,TRBJ2-1,TRBD1,CASSLAGTGIDEQCF,TGTGCCAGCAGCTTGGCCGGGACAGGGATAGATGAGCAGTGCTTC
many,TRBV7-9,TRBJ2-5,TRBD2,CASRSGGPWETQYF,TGTGCCAGCCGAAGCGGGGGCCCTTGGGAGACCCAGTACTTC
many,TRBV7-2,TRBJ1-6,TRBD1,CASSSRDSRNSPLHF,TGTGCCAGCAGCTCCCGGGACAGCCGTAATTCACCCCTCCACTTT
.,TRBV7-4,TRBJ2-1,.,CASSHLGDNEQFF,TGTGCCAGCAGCCACCTGGGAGACAATGAGCAGTTCTTC
many,TRBV15,TRBJ2-5,TRBD2,CATSRDRLAETQYF,TGTGCCACCAGCAGAGATCGACTAGCGGAGACCCAGTACTTC
.,TRBV6-6,TRBJ2-3,.,CASTRGPDTDTQYF,TGTGCCAGCACCCGCGGACCCGACACAGATACGCAGTATTTT
few,TRBV15,TRBJ2-3,.,CATSKGGTDTQYF,TGTGCCACCAGCAAAGGTGGCACAGATACGCAGTATTTT
.,TRBV7-6,TRBJ1-4,.,CASSPSPSGLGDKLFF,TGTGCCAGCAGCCCATCCCCGAGCGGGCTCGGTGATAAACTGTTTTTT
few,TRBV6-2/TRBV6-3,TRBJ2-7,.,CASSRAPFYEQYF,TGTGCCAGCAGTCGAGCCCCCTTCTACGAGCAGTACTTC
many,TRBV7-9,TRBJ2-1,TRBD1,CASSPPGTGSYNEQFF,TGTGCCAGCAGCCCCCCCGGGACAGGGTCTTACAATGAGCAGTTCTTC
.,TRBV3-1,TRBJ1-3,.,CASSHETGSGNTIYF,TGTGCCAGCAGTCACGAGACAGGCTCTGGAAACACCATATATTTT
many,TRBV7-8,TRBJ2-5,TRBD2,CASSFHGGRKRGPQETQYF,TGTGCCAGCAGCTTCCACGGAGGAAGGAAGCGGGGCCCGCAAGAGACCCAGTACTTC
.,TRBV15,TRBJ2-1,TRBD1,CATSTYRDRDYNEQFF,TGTGCCACCAGCACCTACCGGGACAGGGATTACAATGAGCAGTTCTTC
.,TRBV19,TRBJ2-1,TRBD2,CASIMTAGGPHEQFF,TGTGCCAGTATTATGACGGCGGGGGGGCCACATGAGCAGTTCTTC
few,TRBV28,TRBJ2-1,.,CASPSPDEATRPDEQFF,TGTGCCAGCCCATCCCCGGACGAGGCGACCCGTCCCGATGAGCAGTTCTTC
.,TRBV9,TRBJ2-5,TRBD1,CASSVGWDRGKTQYF,TGTGCCAGCAGCGTAGGATGGGACAGGGGAAAGACCCAGTACTTC
many,TRBV7-8,TRBJ2-1,.,CASSLVFNEQFF,TGTGCCAGCAGCTTAGTTTTCAATGAGCAGTTCTTC
.,TRBV5-1,TRBJ2-3,.,CASSLDLHTQYF,TGCGCCAGCAGCTTGGACCTCCATACGCAGTATTTT
.,TRBV11-2,TRBJ2-5,TRBD2,CASSRGVKETQYF,TGTGCCAGCAGCCGGGGGGTGAAAGAGACCCAGTACTTC
.,TRBV27,TRBJ1-2,.,CASSLIPPPAGPGYGYTF,TGTGCCAGCAGTTTAATCCCCCCCCCCGCAGGGCCCGGCTATGGCTACACCTTC
.,TRBV7-2,TRBJ1-1,TRBD1,CASSLIGQVASEAFF,TGTGCCAGCAGCTTAATCGGACAGGTGGCATCTGAAGCTTTCTTT
.,TRBV4-1,TRBJ1-5,TRBD1,CASSKGQGATGNQPQHF,TGCGCCAGCAGCAAGGGACAGGGGGCGACGGGCAATCAGCCCCAGCATTTT
few,TRBV27,TRBJ1-1,TRBD1,CASSWGRQGLTEAFF,TGTGCCAGCAGTTGGGGCAGACAGGGTTTAACTGAAGCTTTCTTT
few,TRBV19,TRBJ1-2,.,CASSSDNNYGYTF,TGTGCCAGTAGTTCGGACAACAACTATGGCTACACCTTC
.,TRBV5-6,TRBJ2-7,.,CASSLFRGPYYEQYF,TGTGCCAGCAGCTTGTTCAGGGGTCCCTACTACGAGCAGTACTTC
few,TRBV6-1,TRBJ2-3,.,CASSEWPTDTQYF,TGTGCCAGCAGTGAATGGCCCACAGATACGCAGTATTTT
.,TRBV15,TRBJ1-3,.,CATSRDGVSGNTIYF,TGTGCCACCAGCAGAGATGGGGTATCCGGAAACACCATATATTTT
many,TRBV19,TRBJ1-2,.,CASAPDPGYGYTF,TGTGCCAGTGCCCCGGATCCGGGCTATGGCTACACCTTC
.,TRBV7-6,TRBJ2-3,.,CASSLVGGGPTDTQYF,TGTGCCAGCAGCTTAGTAGGGGGGGGGCCCACAGATACGCAGTATTTT
.,TRBV19,TRBJ2-1,.,CASSFRVYNEQFF,TGTGCCAGTAGTTTCAGGGTTTACAATGAGCAGTTCTTC
few,TRBV19,TRBJ1-2,TRBD1,CASTISTGESNYGYTF,TGTGCCAGTACCATCTCGACAGGGGAGTCTAACTATGGCTACACCTTC
.,TRBV28,TRBJ2-2,.,CASSSLGGTGYTGELFF,TGTGCCAGCAGTTCTTTAGGGGGAACGGGGTACACCGGGGAGCTGTTTTTT
few,TRBV7-2,TRBJ2-1,.,CASSFQNEQFF,TGTGCCAGCAGCTTCCAGAATGAGCAGTTCTTC